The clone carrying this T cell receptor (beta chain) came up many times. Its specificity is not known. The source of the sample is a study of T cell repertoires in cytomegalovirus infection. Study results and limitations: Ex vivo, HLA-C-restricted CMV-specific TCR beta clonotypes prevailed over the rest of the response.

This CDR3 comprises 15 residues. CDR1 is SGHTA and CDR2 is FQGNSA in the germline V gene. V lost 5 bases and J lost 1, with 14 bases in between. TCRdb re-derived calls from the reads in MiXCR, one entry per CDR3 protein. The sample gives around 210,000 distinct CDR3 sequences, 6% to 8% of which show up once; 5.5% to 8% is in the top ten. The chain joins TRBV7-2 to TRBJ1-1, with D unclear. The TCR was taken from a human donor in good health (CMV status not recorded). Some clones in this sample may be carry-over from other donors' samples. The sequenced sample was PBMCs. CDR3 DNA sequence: TGTGCCAGCAGCCCAAACCGGGTCTCGAACACTGAAGCTTTCTTT. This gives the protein CASSPNRVSNTEAFF. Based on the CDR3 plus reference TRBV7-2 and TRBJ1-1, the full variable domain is GAGVSQSPSNKVTEKGKDVELRCDPISGHTALYWYRQSLGQGLEFLIYFQGNSAPDKSGLPSDRFSAERTGGSVSTLTIQRTQQEDSAVYLCASSPNRVSNTEAFFGQGTRLTVV.